A single sample is the source of the 17 T cell receptor beta chains below, sequenced in a study of shared clonotypes between healthy human individuals (TCRdb year 2020). The library relied on the immunoSEQ multiplex PCR assay. TCRdb stores this immuneACCESS table with in-frame sequences only. Part of the clones is absent; in the studies checked, under half of the shortfall reflects unresolved V genes, and no reason is known for the rest. The table for this sample lists roughly 890,000 clones; approximately 92% of them were counted only once. The ten largest clones take up 24% of the sample. CD8 naive samples consisted of CD45RO-negative cells that were positively selected for CCR7, yielding a CD45RA+CCR7+ population without TemRA cells. The source material was naive CD8+ T cells sorted from blood. The cell subset or site label on this specimen signifies: CD45RA+CCR7+. Receptor source: a man between 25 and 39 years old in good health.

This sequence joins TRBV11-2 and TRBJ2-3; 8 bases agree with TRBD2. Germline loops: CDR1 SGHAT, CDR2 FQNNGV. The CDR3 extends over 17 amino acids. The V gene end was trimmed by 3 bases and the J gene end by 7 bases; junction bases not matched to a gene: 15. The chain's CDR3 is CASSFPRFAGGPYTQYF. CDR3 DNA sequence: TGTGCCAGCAGCTTCCCCCGGTTCGCGGGAGGACCTTATACGCAGTATTTT.

This chain links TRBV27 with TRBJ2-7, with D unresolved. Germline V gene sequence: CDR1 MNHEY, CDR2 SMNVEV (reference sequence). CDR3 length: 16 amino acids. With 2 bases removed from V and 0 bases from J, the gap between germline ends came to 14 bases. The CDR3 region has the DNA TGTGCCAGCAGTTTACGAGGACGCTCAACCTCCTACGAGCAGTACTTC. This gives the protein CASSLRGRSTSYEQYF.

This clone was seen a single time. The V call is TRBV14, the J call TRBJ2-1; D not resolved. Germline lookup yields CDR1 SGHDN and CDR2 FVKESK. Trimming removed 2 bases at V and 5 bases at J, with 13 bases between. The CDR3 extends over 15 amino acids. The CDR3 spells CASSQLERVHNEQFF. As DNA, the CDR3 is TGTGCCAGCAGCCAACTGGAGAGAGTCCACAATGAGCAGTTCTTC.

Only a few counts were recorded for this clone. The chain couples TRBV27 to TRBJ2-1; tentatively, D is TRBD1 (6 bases). This CDR3 is 12 amino acids long. Germline CDR1 is MNHEY and CDR2 is SMNVEV (reference sequence). Between the trimmed V and J ends, which lost 6 bases and 10 bases, there was a span of 13 bases. The chain's CDR3 is CASSDVGQEQFF. The CDR3 DNA follows: TGTGCCAGCAGCGACGTCGGACAGGAGCAGTTCTTC.

The chain has TRBV5-6 and TRBJ2-7; 7 positions match TRBD2. The J segment lost 2 bases and the V segment lost 0 bases, leaving 2 bases of the junction unmatched. Germline V gene lookup returns CDR1 SGHDT and CDR2 YYEEEE. This CDR3 comprises 14 residues. The CDR3 reads CASSLVSGTYEQYF. CDR3 in DNA: TGTGCCAGCAGCTTGGTCAGCGGGACCTACGAGCAGTACTTC.

The V and J genes are TRBV7-9 and TRBJ1-2; no reliable D call. V dropped 5 bases and J dropped 6 bases, with 13 bases sitting between them. Looked up from germline, CDR1 is SEHNR and CDR2 is FQNEAQ (reference sequence). The length of the CDR3 is 13 residues. This CDR3 reads CASSAGVRNGYTF. In DNA form, the CDR3 reads TGTGCCAGCAGCGCAGGAGTAAGGAATGGCTACACCTTC.

This clone showed up just once. The chain employs TRBV27 and TRBJ2-7, with 12 bases fitting TRBD1. Germline V gene lookup returns CDR1 MNHEY and CDR2 SMNVEV (reference sequence). This CDR3 region has 14 residues. J lost 6 bases, V lost 6 bases, and 6 bases had no gene match. CDR3 residues: CASSRRDRGREQYF. The DNA of the CDR3 is TGTGCCAGCAGCCGCCGGGACAGGGGGCGCGAGCAGTACTTC.

The chain links TRBV19 to TRBJ1-2; D remains ambiguous. In germline, CDR1 is LNHDA, CDR2 SQIVND (reference sequence). This CDR3 is 12 amino acids long. V lost 1 base to trimming and J lost 8 bases, with 8 bases between them. DNA of the CDR3: TGTGCCAGTAGTATAGGGGTCCAAGGCTACACCTTC. Its protein is CASSIGVQGYTF.

J is TRBJ1-2 and V is TRBV4-1; D might be TRBD1 (5 bases). Germline CDR1 reads MGHRA; CDR2 reads YSYEKL. The CDR3 is made up of 14 amino acids. Trimming pared 1 base from V and 6 bases from J, leaving 12 bases between. CDR3 in amino acids: CASSQVQGVDGYTF. Here the CDR3 DNA reads TGCGCCAGCAGCCAAGTACAAGGGGTCGATGGCTACACCTTC.

V usage is TRBV7-9 and J usage is TRBJ2-6; a possible D gene is TRBD1 (7 bases). In germline, CDR1 is SEHNR, CDR2 FQNEAQ (reference sequence). Trimming left V 5 bases short and J 5 bases short, with 19 bases between. The CDR3 sequence is 17 residues long. In nucleotides, the CDR3 is TGTGCCAGCAGCGCCCACGCCAGGGGGACTTGGGCCAACGTCCTGACTTTC. Protein sequence: CASSAHARGTWANVLTF.

The genes are TRBV29-1 and TRBJ2-7; D perhaps matches TRBD1 (5 bases). There are 13 residues in the CDR3. CDR1 and CDR2 from the germline V gene are SQVTM and ANQGSEA. Trimming stripped 3 bases from V and 4 bases from J, with 13 bases between. The CDR3 DNA is TGCAGCGTTGATCAGGCAGGGCCTTACGAGCAGTACTTC. This translates into CSVDQAGPYEQYF.

The rearrangement joins TRBV7-9 to TRBJ1-2; 12 positions agree with TRBD1. The V and J ends lost 5 bases and 6 bases, in that order; junction bases with no gene match: 4. The germline CDR1 and CDR2 sequences are SEHNR and FQNEAQ (reference sequence). The CDR3 consists of 14 residues. For the CDR3, the DNA is TGTGCCAGCAGCCAGGGACAGGGGGCTGATGGCTACACCTTC. Protein product: CASSQGQGADGYTF.

The CDR3 reads CASSDWGYTF. In nucleotides, the CDR3 is TGTGCCAGCAGTGATTGGGGCTACACCTTC. V usage is TRBV2 and J usage is TRBJ1-2; no clear D gene. The V end was cut by 3 bases, the J end by 8 bases, with 4 bases between. CDR1 and CDR2 from the germline V gene are SNHLY and FYNNEI. The CDR3 length is 10 residues.

The chain links TRBV4-1 to TRBJ2-6; D is undetermined. The CDR3 contains 16 residues. The V and J ends lost 0 bases and 1 base respectively, with 7 bases between them. Germline CDR1 reads MGHRA; CDR2 reads YSYEKL. The CDR3 DNA reads TGCGCCAGCAGCCAAGACCAACCGTCTGGGGCCAACGTCCTGACTTTC. As protein: CASSQDQPSGANVLTF.

The V and J genes are TRBV7-9 and TRBJ2-7, with D hard to call. Germline CDR1 reads SEHNR; CDR2 reads FQNEAQ (reference sequence). V dropped 5 bases and J dropped 2 bases, with 13 bases sitting between them. The CDR3 length is 14 residues. CDR3 region: CASSPRSRPYEQYF. CDR3 in DNA: TGTGCCAGCAGCCCCCGGTCCAGACCCTACGAGCAGTACTTC.

CDR3 in DNA: TGTGCCAGCAGACGGGCGGGGGGGCCCCCCAGCACAGATACGCAGTATTTT. It translates to CASRRAGGPPSTDTQYF. The V and J genes are TRBV9 and TRBJ2-3, with 9 bases lining up with TRBD2. The CDR3 length is 17 residues. After removal of 5 bases from V and 0 bases from J, the junction contained 10 bases not matched to a gene. Germline CDR1 and CDR2: SGDLS and YYNGEE.

The V and J genes are TRBV7-2 and TRBJ2-5; 9 positions agree with TRBD1. TRBJ2-7 matches the DNA end more closely, so the J call is doubtful. The germline CDR1 and CDR2 sequences are SGHTA and FQGNSA. This CDR3 region has 16 residues. CDR3 DNA: TGTGCCAGCAGCTTACACCGGGACAGGGTCTCCTACGAGCAGTACTTC. This sequence encodes CASSLHRDRVSYEQYF.